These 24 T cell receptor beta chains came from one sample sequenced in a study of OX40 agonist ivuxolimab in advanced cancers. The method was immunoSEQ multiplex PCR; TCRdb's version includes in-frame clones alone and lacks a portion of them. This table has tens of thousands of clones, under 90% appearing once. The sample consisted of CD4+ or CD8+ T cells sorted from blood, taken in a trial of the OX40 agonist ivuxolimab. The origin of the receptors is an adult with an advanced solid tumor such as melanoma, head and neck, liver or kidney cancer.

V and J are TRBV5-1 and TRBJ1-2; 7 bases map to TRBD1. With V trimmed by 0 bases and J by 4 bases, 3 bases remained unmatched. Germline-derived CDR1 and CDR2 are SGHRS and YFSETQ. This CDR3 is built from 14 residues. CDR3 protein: CASSLEGGRYGYTF. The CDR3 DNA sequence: TGCGCCAGCAGCTTGGAAGGGGGCCGCTATGGCTACACCTTC.

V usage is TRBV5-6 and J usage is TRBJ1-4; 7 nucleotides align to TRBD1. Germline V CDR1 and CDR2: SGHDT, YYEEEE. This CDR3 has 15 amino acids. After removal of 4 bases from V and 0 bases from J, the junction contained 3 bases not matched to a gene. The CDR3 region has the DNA TGTGCCAGCAGCGCCCAGGGGGCAACTAATGAAAAACTGTTTTTT. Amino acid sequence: CASSAQGATNEKLFF.

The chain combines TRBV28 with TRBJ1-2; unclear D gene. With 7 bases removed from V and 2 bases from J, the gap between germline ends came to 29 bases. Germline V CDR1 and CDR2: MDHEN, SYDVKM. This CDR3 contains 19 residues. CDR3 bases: TGTGCCAGCACCTCAGCCGGACCCCGTTTCGGCCGCGTAAACTATGGCTACACCTTC. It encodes CASTSAGPRFGRVNYGYTF.

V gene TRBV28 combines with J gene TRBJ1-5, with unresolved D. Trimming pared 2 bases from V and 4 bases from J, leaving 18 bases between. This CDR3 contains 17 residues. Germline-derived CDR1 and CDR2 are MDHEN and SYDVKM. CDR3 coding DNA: TGTGCCAGCAGTTTAGGCCTTCGACCGGGTCGGAATCAGCCCCAGCATTTT. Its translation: CASSLGLRPGRNQPQHF. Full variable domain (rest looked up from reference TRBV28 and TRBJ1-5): DVKVTQSSRYLVKRTGEKVFLECVQDMDHENMFWYRQDPGLGLRLIYFSYDVKMKEKGDIPEGYSVSREKKERFSLILESASTNQTSMYLCASSLGLRPGRNQPQHFGDGTRLSIL.

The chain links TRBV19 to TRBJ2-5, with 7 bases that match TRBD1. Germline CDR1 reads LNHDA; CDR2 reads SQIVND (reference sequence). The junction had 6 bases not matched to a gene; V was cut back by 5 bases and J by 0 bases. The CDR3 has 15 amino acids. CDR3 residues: CASSFGTANQETQYF. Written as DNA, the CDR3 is TGTGCCAGTAGTTTCGGGACAGCGAACCAAGAGACCCAGTACTTC. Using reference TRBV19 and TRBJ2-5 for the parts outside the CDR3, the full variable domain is DGGITQSPKYLFRKEGQNVTLSCEQNLNHDAMYWYRQDPGQGLRLIYYSQIVNDFQKGDIAEGYSVSREKKESFPLTVTSAQKNPTAFYLCASSFGTANQETQYFGPGTRLLVL.

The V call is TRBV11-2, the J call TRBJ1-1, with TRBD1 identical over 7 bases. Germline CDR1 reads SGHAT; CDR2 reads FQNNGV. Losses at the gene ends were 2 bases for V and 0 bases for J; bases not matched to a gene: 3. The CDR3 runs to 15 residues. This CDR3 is CASSLTGDLNTEAFF. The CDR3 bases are TGTGCCAGCAGCTTAACAGGGGATCTGAACACTGAAGCTTTCTTT.

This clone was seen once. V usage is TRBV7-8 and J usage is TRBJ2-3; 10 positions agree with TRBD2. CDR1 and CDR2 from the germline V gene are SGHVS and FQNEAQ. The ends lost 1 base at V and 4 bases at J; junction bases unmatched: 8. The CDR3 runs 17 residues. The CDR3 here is CASSLGLAGEWSDTQYF. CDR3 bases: TGTGCCAGCAGCTTAGGCCTAGCGGGAGAATGGTCAGATACGCAGTATTTT.

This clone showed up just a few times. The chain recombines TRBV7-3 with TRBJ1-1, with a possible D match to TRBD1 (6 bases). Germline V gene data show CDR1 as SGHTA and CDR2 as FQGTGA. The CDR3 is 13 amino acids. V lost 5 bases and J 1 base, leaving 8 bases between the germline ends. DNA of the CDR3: TGTGCCAGCAGCCGGGACAAGAACACTGAAGCTTTCTTT. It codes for CASSRDKNTEAFF.

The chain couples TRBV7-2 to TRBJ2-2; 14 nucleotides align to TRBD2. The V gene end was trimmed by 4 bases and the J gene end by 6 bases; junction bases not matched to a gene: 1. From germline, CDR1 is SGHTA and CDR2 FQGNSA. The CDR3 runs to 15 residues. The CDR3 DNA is TGTGCCAGCAGCTCGGGACTAGCGGGGGCCGGGGAGCTGTTTTTT. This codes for CASSSGLAGAGELFF. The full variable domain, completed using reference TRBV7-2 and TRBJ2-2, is GAGVSQSPSNKVTEKGKDVELRCDPISGHTALYWYRQSLGQGLEFLIYFQGNSAPDKSGLPSDRFSAERTGGSVSTLTIQRTQQEDSAVYLCASSSGLAGAGELFFGEGSRLTVL.

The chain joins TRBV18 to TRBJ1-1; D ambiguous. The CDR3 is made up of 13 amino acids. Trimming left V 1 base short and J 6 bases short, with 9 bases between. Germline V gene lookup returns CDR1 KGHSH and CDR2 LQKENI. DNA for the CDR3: TGTGCCAGCTCACCACAGGCCGCAGCTGAAGCTTTCTTT. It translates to CASSPQAAAEAFF.

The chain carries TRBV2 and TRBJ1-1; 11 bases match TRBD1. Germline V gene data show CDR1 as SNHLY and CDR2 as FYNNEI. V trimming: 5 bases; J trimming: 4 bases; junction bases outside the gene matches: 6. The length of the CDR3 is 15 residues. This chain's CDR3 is CASSSVGTGGTEAFF. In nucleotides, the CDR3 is TGTGCCAGCAGTAGTGTCGGGACAGGGGGCACTGAAGCTTTCTTT.

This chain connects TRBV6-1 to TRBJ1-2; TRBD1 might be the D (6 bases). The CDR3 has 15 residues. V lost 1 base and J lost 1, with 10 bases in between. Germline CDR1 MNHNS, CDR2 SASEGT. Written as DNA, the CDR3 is TGTGCCAGCAGTGAAGGCGGGGGCCGTAACTATGGCTACACCTTC. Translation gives CASSEGGGRNYGYTF.

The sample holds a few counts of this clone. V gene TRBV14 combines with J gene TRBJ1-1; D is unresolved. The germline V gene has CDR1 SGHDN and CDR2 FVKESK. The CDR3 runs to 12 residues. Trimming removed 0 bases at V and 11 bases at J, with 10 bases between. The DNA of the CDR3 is TGTGCCAGCAGCCAAGATTATGACAAGGCTTTCTTT. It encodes CASSQDYDKAFF.

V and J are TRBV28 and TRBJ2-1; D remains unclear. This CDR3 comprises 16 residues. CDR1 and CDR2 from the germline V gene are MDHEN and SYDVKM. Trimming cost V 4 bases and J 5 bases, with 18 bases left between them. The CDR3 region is CASSSMTFPSNNEQFF. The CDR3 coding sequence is TGTGCCAGCAGTTCAATGACCTTCCCAAGCAACAATGAGCAGTTCTTC.

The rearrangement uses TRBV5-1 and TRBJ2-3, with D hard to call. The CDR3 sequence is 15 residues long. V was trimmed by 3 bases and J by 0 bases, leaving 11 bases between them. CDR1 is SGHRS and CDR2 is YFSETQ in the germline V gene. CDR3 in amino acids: CASSSDGSSTDTQYF. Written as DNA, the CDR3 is TGCGCCAGCAGCTCGGACGGATCTAGCACAGATACGCAGTATTTT.

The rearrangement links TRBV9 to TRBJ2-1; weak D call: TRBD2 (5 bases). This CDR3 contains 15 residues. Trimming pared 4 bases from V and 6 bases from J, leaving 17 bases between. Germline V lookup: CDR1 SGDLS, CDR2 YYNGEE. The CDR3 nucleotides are TGTGCCAGCAGCCCGCCCCGCGGGCAAGTCAATGAGCAGTTCTTC. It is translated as CASSPPRGQVNEQFF.

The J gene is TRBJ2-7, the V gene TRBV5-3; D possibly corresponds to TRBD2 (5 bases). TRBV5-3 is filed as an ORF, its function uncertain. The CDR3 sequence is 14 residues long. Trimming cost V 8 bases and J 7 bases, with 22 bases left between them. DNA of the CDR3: TGTGCCAGTTATAGCGTCCGTCTTTTGGGGGAGCAGTACTTC. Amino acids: CASYSVRLLGEQYF.

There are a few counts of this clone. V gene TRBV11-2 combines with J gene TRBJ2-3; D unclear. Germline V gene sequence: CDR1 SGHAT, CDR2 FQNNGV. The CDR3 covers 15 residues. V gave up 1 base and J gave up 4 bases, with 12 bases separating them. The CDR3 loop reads CASSLVKGHPDTQYF. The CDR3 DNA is TGTGCCAGCAGCTTAGTCAAGGGCCATCCAGATACGCAGTATTTT. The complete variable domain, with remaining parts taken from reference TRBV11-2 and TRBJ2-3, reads EAGVAQSPRYKIIEKRQSVAFWCNPISGHATLYWYQQILGQGPKLLIQFQNNGVVDDSQLPKDRFSAERLKGVDSTLKIQPAKLEDSAVYLCASSLVKGHPDTQYFGPGTRLTVL.

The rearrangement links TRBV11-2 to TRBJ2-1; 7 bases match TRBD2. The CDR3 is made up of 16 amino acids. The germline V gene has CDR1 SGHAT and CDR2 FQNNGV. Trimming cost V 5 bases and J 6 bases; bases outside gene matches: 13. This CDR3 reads CASSPFSAGVSNEQFF. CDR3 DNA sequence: TGTGCCAGCAGCCCTTTTAGCGCGGGAGTTTCCAATGAGCAGTTCTTC.

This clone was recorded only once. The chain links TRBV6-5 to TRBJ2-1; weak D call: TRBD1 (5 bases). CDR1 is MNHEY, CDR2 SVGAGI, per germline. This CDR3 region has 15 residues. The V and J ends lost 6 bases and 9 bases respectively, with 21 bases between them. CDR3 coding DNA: TGTGCCAGCAGACCCGATCCCAGGGTCGATGGTGAGCAGTTCTTC. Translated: CASRPDPRVDGEQFF.

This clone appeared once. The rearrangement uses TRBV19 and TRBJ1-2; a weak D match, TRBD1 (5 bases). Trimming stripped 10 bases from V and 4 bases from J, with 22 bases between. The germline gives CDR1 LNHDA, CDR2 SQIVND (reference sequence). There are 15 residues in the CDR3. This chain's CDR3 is CATNDRTPVPYGYTF. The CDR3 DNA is TGTGCCACCAATGATAGGACACCCGTCCCCTATGGCTACACCTTC.

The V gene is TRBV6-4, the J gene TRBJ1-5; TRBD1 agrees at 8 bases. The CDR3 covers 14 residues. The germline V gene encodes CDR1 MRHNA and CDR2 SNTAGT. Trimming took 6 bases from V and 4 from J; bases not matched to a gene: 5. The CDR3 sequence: CASRTTGANQPQHF. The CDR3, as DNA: TGTGCCAGCAGAACGACAGGGGCGAATCAGCCCCAGCATTTT.

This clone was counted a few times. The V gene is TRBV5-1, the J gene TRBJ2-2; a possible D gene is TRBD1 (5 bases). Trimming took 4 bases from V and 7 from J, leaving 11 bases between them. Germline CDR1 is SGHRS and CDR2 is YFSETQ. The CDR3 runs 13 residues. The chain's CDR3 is CASSPGFVGELFF. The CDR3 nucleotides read TGCGCCAGCAGCCCAGGGTTTGTCGGGGAGCTGTTTTTT. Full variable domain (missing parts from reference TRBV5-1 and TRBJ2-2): KAGVTQTPRYLIKTRGQQVTLSCSPISGHRSVSWYQQTPGQGLQFLFEYFSETQRNKGNFPGRFSGRQFSNSRSEMNVSTLELGDSALYLCASSPGFVGELFFGEGSRLTVL.

Written as DNA, the CDR3 is TGTGCCAGCAGCGTCGGAGGCCAAGAGACCCAGTACTTC. It is translated as CASSVGGQETQYF. The J gene is TRBJ2-5, the V gene TRBV9; D may be TRBD2 (5 bases). The germline V gene encodes CDR1 SGDLS and CDR2 YYNGEE. V was pared by 2 bases and J by 1 base, with 6 bases between. CDR3 length equals 13 residues.